The T cell receptor (beta chain) described here comes from a study of T cells in Graves' hyperthyroidism and ophthalmopathy. About the research overall: Blood was drawn when the patient was first diagnosed and still untreated.

The table lists this clonotype with many counts. Its specificity is not known. Amplification of TCR beta CDR3 regions was performed using RNA transcripts as template. HTBI primers were used for first-round RT-PCR of the TCR CDR3. TCRdb passed the multiplex PCR reads through MiXCR, listing each CDR3 protein once. The data contain hundreds of thousands of distinct CDR3 sequences, more than 15% of them seen just once; the ten biggest clones take up around 3.5%. Uncontrolled infection, other autoimmune disease, pregnancy or lactation excluded patients. On the basis of clinical symptoms, serum thyroxine and TRAb, thyroid ultrasound and orbital computed tomography, diagnoses were made. The germline CDR1 and CDR2 sequences are SNHLY and FYNNEI. There are 12 residues in the CDR3. Trimming removed 6 bases at V and 9 bases at J, with 15 bases between. Study observations and caveats: Most clonotypes expanded in thyroid above 0.001 were likewise present in blood.

Sequenced sample: blood. The chain employs TRBV2 and TRBJ2-7; D gene uncertain. The clonotype comes from a woman aged 40 to 50 with Graves' ophthalmopathy. CDR3 residues: CASRRSESGQYF. The CDR3 DNA reads as TGTGCCAGCAGGAGAAGTGAGAGTGGGCAGTACTTC.